Listed below are T cell receptor beta chains from one sample, sequenced in a study of PD-L1 blockade in urothelial cancer. Measured with immunoSEQ multiplex PCR; TCRdb has only the in-frame clones, and not every one. Altogether 35,000 to 45,000 clones are present, around 34% being singletons, with the ten largest covering about 8.9%. The sample was tumor tissue, taken before atezolizumab (anti-PD-L1) treatment. All receptors come from a man in his sixties with urothelial cancer. Both conserved end residues are part of each CDR3. Each record gives: CDR3 protein, CDR3 DNA, V gene, J gene, D gene, clone size. D genes are given only for firm matches. Where a row states a size, it is once, few, many or the class of an expanded clone; other rows omit it.

cdr3_aa: CASTGAGEETQYF
cdr3_nt: TGTGCCAGCACTGGAGCGGGAGAAGAGACCCAGTACTTC
v_call: TRBV28
j_call: TRBJ2-5
d_call: TRBD2
clone_size: NA

cdr3_aa: CASSFGQGRREIRSDTQYF
cdr3_nt: TGCGCCAGCAGCTTTGGACAGGGGAGGCGGGAGATCCGCTCCGATACGCAGTATTTT
v_call: TRBV1
j_call: TRBJ2-3
d_call: NA
clone_size: few

cdr3_aa: CASSPLNTEAFF
cdr3_nt: TGTGCCAGCTCACCACTGAACACTGAAGCTTTCTTT
v_call: TRBV18
j_call: TRBJ1-1
d_call: NA
clone_size: few

cdr3_aa: CASSPREQGAVNTEAFF
cdr3_nt: TGTGCCAGCTCACCGCGTGAGCAGGGGGCAGTGAACACTGAAGCTTTCTTT
v_call: TRBV18
j_call: TRBJ1-1
d_call: TRBD1
clone_size: NA

cdr3_aa: CASSLYRGSSYNEQFF
cdr3_nt: TGCGCCAGCAGCCTCTACAGGGGGAGCTCCTACAATGAGCAGTTCTTC
v_call: TRBV23-1
j_call: TRBJ2-1
d_call: TRBD1
clone_size: many

cdr3_aa: CASSPKVGVNTEAFF
cdr3_nt: TGCGCCAGCAGCCCCAAGGTTGGGGTGAACACTGAAGCTTTCTTT
v_call: TRBV5-1
j_call: TRBJ1-1
d_call: NA
clone_size: NA

cdr3_aa: CASSYSWASGETQYF
cdr3_nt: TGTGCCAGCAGTTACTCGTGGGCTAGCGGGGAGACCCAGTACTTC
v_call: TRBV6-8
j_call: TRBJ2-5
d_call: TRBD2
clone_size: NA

cdr3_aa: CASSLEGRGGSGYTF
cdr3_nt: TGCGCCAGCAGCTTGGAGGGTCGTGGAGGGTCGGGCTACACCTTC
v_call: TRBV5-1
j_call: TRBJ1-2
d_call: NA
clone_size: NA

cdr3_aa: CASRATGEQYF
cdr3_nt: TGTGCCAGCAGAGCGACCGGCGAGCAGTACTTC
v_call: TRBV6-4
j_call: TRBJ2-7
d_call: NA
clone_size: few

cdr3_aa: CASGPTSGGVETQYF
cdr3_nt: TGTGCTAGTGGCCCGACTAGCGGGGGGGTCGAGACCCAGTACTTC
v_call: TRBV12-5
j_call: TRBJ2-5
d_call: TRBD2
clone_size: NA

cdr3_aa: CASSGGRTFATNEKLFF
cdr3_nt: TGTGCCAGCAGTGGTGGACGGACCTTTGCAACTAATGAAAAACTGTTTTTT
v_call: TRBV6-8
j_call: TRBJ1-4
d_call: NA
clone_size: many

cdr3_aa: CASSDRDDQPQHF
cdr3_nt: TGTGCCAGCTCCGACAGGGATGATCAGCCCCAGCATTTT
v_call: TRBV18
j_call: TRBJ1-5
d_call: TRBD1
clone_size: NA

cdr3_aa: CASSLETMQLREYVYEQYF
cdr3_nt: TGTGCCAGCAGCTTAGAGACCATGCAGCTTAGAGAATATGTATACGAGCAGTACTTC
v_call: TRBV11-3
j_call: TRBJ2-7
d_call: NA
clone_size: medium-sized

cdr3_aa: CASSYVGMSGGNTGELFF
cdr3_nt: TGTGCCAGCAGTTACGTGGGGATGAGCGGGGGAAACACCGGGGAGCTGTTTTTT
v_call: TRBV6-8
j_call: TRBJ2-2
d_call: TRBD2
clone_size: few

cdr3_aa: CASSLARYTDTQYF
cdr3_nt: TGTGCCAGCAGTCTAGCGAGGTACACAGATACGCAGTATTTT
v_call: TRBV6-8
j_call: TRBJ2-3
d_call: NA
clone_size: few

cdr3_aa: CASSYPREGRDDEQYF
cdr3_nt: TGTGCCAGCAGCTACCCTCGTGAGGGGCGCGACGACGAGCAGTACTTC
v_call: TRBV11-3
j_call: TRBJ2-7
d_call: NA
clone_size: many

cdr3_aa: CASRPTSYEQYF
cdr3_nt: TGTGCCAGCAGACCGACTAGCTACGAGCAGTACTTC
v_call: TRBV28
j_call: TRBJ2-7
d_call: NA
clone_size: few

cdr3_aa: CASSWGGLITEAFF
cdr3_nt: TGTGCCAGCAGCTGGGGGGGCCTTATCACTGAAGCTTTCTTT
v_call: TRBV11-3
j_call: TRBJ1-1
d_call: NA
clone_size: NA

cdr3_aa: CASSPETLEQYF
cdr3_nt: TGTGCCAGCAGCCCCGAAACCCTCGAGCAGTACTTC
v_call: TRBV2
j_call: TRBJ2-7
d_call: NA
clone_size: few

cdr3_aa: CASSQGLGTLNTGELFF
cdr3_nt: TGTGCCAGCAGCCAAGGTTTGGGGACCCTTAACACCGGGGAGCTGTTTTTT
v_call: TRBV14
j_call: TRBJ2-2
d_call: NA
clone_size: NA

cdr3_aa: CASSLGSSGNTIYF
cdr3_nt: TGCGCCAGCAGCTTGGGTAGCTCTGGAAACACCATATATTTT
v_call: TRBV5-1
j_call: TRBJ1-3
d_call: NA
clone_size: NA

cdr3_aa: CASSLRSGGLGFTDTQYF
cdr3_nt: TGCGCCAGCAGCTTGAGGTCGGGGGGGCTCGGTTTCACAGATACGCAGTATTTT
v_call: TRBV5-1
j_call: TRBJ2-3
d_call: TRBD2
clone_size: NA